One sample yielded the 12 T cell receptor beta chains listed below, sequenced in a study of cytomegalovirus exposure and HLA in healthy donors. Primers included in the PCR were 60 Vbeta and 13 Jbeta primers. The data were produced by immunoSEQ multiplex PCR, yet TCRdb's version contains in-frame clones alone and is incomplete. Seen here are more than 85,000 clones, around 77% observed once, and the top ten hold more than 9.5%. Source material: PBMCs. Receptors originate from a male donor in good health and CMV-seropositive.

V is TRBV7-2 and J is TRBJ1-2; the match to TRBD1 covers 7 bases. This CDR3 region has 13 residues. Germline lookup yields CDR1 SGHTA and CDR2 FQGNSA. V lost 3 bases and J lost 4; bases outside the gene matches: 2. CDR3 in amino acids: CASSLGQSYGYTF. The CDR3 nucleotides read TGTGCCAGCAGCTTGGGACAGAGCTATGGCTACACCTTC.

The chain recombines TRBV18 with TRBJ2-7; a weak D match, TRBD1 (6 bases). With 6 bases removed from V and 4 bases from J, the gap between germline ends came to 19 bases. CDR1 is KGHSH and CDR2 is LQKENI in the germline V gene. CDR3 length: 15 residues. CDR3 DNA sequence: TGTGCCAGCTCTAAACGACAGGAAGGACAGTACGAGCAGTACTTC. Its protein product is CASSKRQEGQYEQYF.

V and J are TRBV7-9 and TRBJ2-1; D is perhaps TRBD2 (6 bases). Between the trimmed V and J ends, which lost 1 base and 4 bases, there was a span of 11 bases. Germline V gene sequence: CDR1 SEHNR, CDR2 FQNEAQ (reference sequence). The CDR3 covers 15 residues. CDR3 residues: CASSLVASDYNEQFF. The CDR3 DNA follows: TGTGCCAGCAGCTTAGTGGCTAGCGATTACAATGAGCAGTTCTTC.

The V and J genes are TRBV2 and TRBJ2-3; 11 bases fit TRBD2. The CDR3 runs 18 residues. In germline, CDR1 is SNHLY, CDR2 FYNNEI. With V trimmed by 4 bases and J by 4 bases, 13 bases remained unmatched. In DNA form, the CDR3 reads TGTGCCAGCAGTGGCGGACTAGCGGGCCCCTCTTTCTCAGATACGCAGTATTTT. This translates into CASSGGLAGPSFSDTQYF.

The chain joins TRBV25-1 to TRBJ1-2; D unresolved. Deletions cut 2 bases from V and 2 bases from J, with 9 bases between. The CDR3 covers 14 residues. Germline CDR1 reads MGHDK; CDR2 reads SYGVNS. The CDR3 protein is CASSEQNYNYGYTF. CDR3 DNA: TGTGCCAGCAGTGAACAGAATTACAACTATGGCTACACCTTC.

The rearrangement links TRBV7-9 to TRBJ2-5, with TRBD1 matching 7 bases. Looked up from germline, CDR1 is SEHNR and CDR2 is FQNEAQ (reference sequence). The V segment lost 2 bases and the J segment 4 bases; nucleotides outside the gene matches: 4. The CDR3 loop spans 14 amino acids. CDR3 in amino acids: CASSLRGLGETQYF. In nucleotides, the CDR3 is TGTGCCAGCAGCTTAAGGGGGCTGGGAGAGACCCAGTACTTC.

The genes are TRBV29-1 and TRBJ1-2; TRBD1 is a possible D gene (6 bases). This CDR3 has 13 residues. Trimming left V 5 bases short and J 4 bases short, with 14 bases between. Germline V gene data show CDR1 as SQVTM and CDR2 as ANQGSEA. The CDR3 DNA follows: TGCAGCGTTCGGGACATCGCAATCTATGGCTACACCTTC. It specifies CSVRDIAIYGYTF.

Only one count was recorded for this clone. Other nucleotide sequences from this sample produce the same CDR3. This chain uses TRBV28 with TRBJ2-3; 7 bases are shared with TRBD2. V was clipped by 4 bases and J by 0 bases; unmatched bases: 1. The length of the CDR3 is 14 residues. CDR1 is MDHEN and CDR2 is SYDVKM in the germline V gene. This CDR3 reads CASSSSGSTDTQYF. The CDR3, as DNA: TGTGCCAGCAGTTCTAGCGGTAGCACAGATACGCAGTATTTT.

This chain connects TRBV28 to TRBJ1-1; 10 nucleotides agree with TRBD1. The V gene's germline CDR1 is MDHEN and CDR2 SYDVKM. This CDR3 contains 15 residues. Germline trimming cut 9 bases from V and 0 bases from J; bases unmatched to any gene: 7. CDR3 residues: CASRTGGLMNTEAFF. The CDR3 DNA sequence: TGTGCCAGTCGGACAGGGGGACTTATGAACACTGAAGCTTTCTTT.

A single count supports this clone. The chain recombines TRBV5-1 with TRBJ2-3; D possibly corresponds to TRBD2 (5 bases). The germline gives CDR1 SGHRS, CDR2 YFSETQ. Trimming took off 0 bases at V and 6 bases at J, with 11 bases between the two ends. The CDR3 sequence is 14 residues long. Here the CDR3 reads CASSLGIGSDTQYF. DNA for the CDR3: TGCGCCAGCAGCTTGGGGATAGGGAGCGATACGCAGTATTTT.

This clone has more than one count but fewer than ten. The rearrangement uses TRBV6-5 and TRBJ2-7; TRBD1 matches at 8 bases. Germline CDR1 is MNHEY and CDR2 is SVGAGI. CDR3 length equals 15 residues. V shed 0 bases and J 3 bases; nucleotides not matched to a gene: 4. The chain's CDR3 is CASSYSVGQGYEQYF. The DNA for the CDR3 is TGTGCCAGCAGTTACTCAGTAGGACAGGGCTACGAGCAGTACTTC.

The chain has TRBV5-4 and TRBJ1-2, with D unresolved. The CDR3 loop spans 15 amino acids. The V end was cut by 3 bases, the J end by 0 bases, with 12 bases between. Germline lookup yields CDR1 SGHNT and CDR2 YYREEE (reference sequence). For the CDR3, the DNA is TGTGCCAGCAGCTCCATCCAGACATCTAACTATGGCTACACCTTC. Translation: CASSSIQTSNYGYTF.